Listed here are 32 T cell receptor beta chains from one sample, sequenced in a study of CD8+ T cells in alopecia areata. Treatment described: oral pan-JAK inhibitor, 5-10 mg twice daily. The authors extracted RNA and reverse transcribed it into cDNA as the sequencing template. The repertoire was sequenced with immunoSEQ multiplex PCR; TCRdb's copy has only in-frame clones and lacks some. The sample yields 140,000 to 150,000 clones, about 51% seen once. Material: CD8+ T cells sorted from blood, obtained at week 4, from a patient treated with tofacitinib. The receptors here all came from a human donor with alopecia areata.

A few counts support this clone. The chain employs TRBV5-4 and TRBJ2-2, with 11 positions matching TRBD1. The V and J ends lost 3 bases and 6 bases, in that order; junction bases with no gene match: 7. This CDR3 is 16 amino acids long. Germline CDR1 reads SGHNT; CDR2 reads YYREEE (reference sequence). The CDR3 loop is CASSWEDRGPAGELFF. In DNA form, the CDR3 reads TGTGCCAGCAGCTGGGAGGACAGGGGGCCCGCCGGGGAGCTGTTTTTT. The variable domain in full, with the rest retrieved from reference TRBV5-4 and TRBJ2-2, is ETGVTQSPTHLIKTRGQQVTLRCSSQSGHNTVSWYQQALGQGPQFIFQYYREEENGRGNFPPRFSGLQFPNYSSELNVNALELDDSALYLCASSWEDRGPAGELFFGEGSRLTVL.

The chain joins TRBV4-1 to TRBJ2-5; maybe TRBD2 (6 bases). Germline V gene sequence: CDR1 MGHRA, CDR2 YSYEKL. The V gene lost 1 base and the J gene lost 5 bases, with 8 bases spanning the gap. The length of the CDR3 is 13 residues. This CDR3 is CASSQVAVETQYF. As DNA, the CDR3 is TGCGCCAGCAGCCAAGTAGCGGTCGAGACCCAGTACTTC.

This chain links TRBV30 with TRBJ1-1; D gene ambiguous. This CDR3 spans 13 amino acids. Trimming removed 0 bases from V and 4 bases from J, with 9 bases in between. Germline CDR1 is GTSNPN and CDR2 is SVGIG (reference sequence). The CDR3 protein is CAWSVLSRTEAFF. CDR3 nucleotides: TGTGCCTGGAGTGTACTAAGTCGCACTGAAGCTTTCTTT.

This clone appeared a few times. This rearrangement joins TRBV11-2 to TRBJ1-1; a weak D match, TRBD1 (5 bases). V shed 5 bases and J shed 0 bases, with 10 bases lying between them. The CDR3 loop spans 14 amino acids. Germline CDR1 and CDR2: SGHAT and FQNNGV. The CDR3 reads CASSQGVMNTEAFF. In DNA form, the CDR3 reads TGTGCCAGCAGCCAAGGGGTCATGAACACTGAAGCTTTCTTT. The whole variable domain, filled in from reference TRBV11-2 and TRBJ1-1, reads EAGVAQSPRYKIIEKRQSVAFWCNPISGHATLYWYQQILGQGPKLLIQFQNNGVVDDSQLPKDRFSAERLKGVDSTLKIQPAKLEDSAVYLCASSQGVMNTEAFFGQGTRLTVV.

This clone was detected a few times. The chain recombines TRBV6-5 with TRBJ2-7, with 11 bases lining up with TRBD2. This CDR3 is built from 14 residues. Germline trimming cut 5 bases from V and 2 bases from J; bases unmatched to any gene: 2. The germline V gene encodes CDR1 MNHEY and CDR2 SVGAGI. The CDR3 bases are TGTGCCAGCAGTGATAGCGGGGGGGCCTACGAGCAGTACTTC. Its translation is CASSDSGGAYEQYF.

For this clone: The junction differs from germline at one of its ends, possibly a read error. This rearrangement joins TRBV10-3 to TRBJ2-2, with 10 bases that match TRBD2. Germline V gene sequence: CDR1 ENHRY, CDR2 SYGVKD. The CDR3 is 15 residues long. CDR3 in DNA: TGTGCCAGCAGTTACGGGACTAGCGACACCGGGGAGCTGTTTTTT. This codes for CASSYGTSDTGELFF.

The rearrangement joins TRBV5-1 to TRBJ1-2; D uncertain. Germline V gene sequence: CDR1 SGHRS, CDR2 YFSETQ. Trimming left V 0 bases short and J 5 bases short, with 8 bases between. This CDR3 contains 13 residues. The CDR3 DNA reads as TGCGCCAGCAGCTTGGGTCGTCCGTATGGCTACACCTTC. Amino acids: CASSLGRPYGYTF.

This clone was counted between two and nine times. This chain joins TRBV29-1 and TRBJ2-5; TRBD2 agrees at 7 bases. Germline V lookup: CDR1 SQVTM, CDR2 ANQGSEA. The CDR3 is 14 amino acids. CDR3 DNA: TGCAGTGCAGACAGCGGGGAGGGACAAGAGACCCAGTACTTC. It yields the protein CSADSGEGQETQYF.

This clone appeared a few times. The rearrangement links TRBV5-1 to TRBJ2-5, with 8 bases identical to TRBD1. Trimming cost V 4 bases and J 5 bases; bases outside gene matches: 16. Germline lookup yields CDR1 SGHRS and CDR2 YFSETQ. The CDR3 has 17 amino acids. The CDR3 sequence: CASSIGTSGGFWETQYF. The DNA of the CDR3 is TGCGCCAGCAGCATAGGCACCTCAGGGGGCTTCTGGGAGACCCAGTACTTC.

CDR3 coding DNA: TGTGCCAGCAGTTTGGGATCGGGGACAGGGTACCAGCCCCAGCATTTT. Amino acid sequence: CASSLGSGTGYQPQHF. This rearrangement joins TRBV27 to TRBJ1-5, with 9 bases fitting TRBD1. Losses at the gene ends were 3 bases for V and 7 bases for J; bases not matched to a gene: 10. Germline V CDR1 and CDR2: MNHEY, SMNVEV (reference sequence). The CDR3 runs 16 residues.

The genes are TRBV27 and TRBJ1-1; a weak D match, TRBD1 (6 bases). The CDR3 sequence is 11 residues long. The germline V and J ends were trimmed by 7 bases and 6 bases, with 9 bases remaining between them. CDR1 and CDR2 from the germline V gene are MNHEY and SMNVEV (reference sequence). The CDR3 DNA is TGTGCCAGCACCCAGGGGTCTGAAGCTTTCTTT. Amino acid sequence: CASTQGSEAFF.

The chain couples TRBV5-6 to TRBJ2-7; D gene unclear. The CDR3 loop spans 14 amino acids. Germline lookup yields CDR1 SGHDT and CDR2 YYEEEE. V gave up 0 bases and J gave up 0 bases, with 7 bases separating them. CDR3 loop: CASSLEQSSYEQYF. CDR3 DNA: TGTGCCAGCAGCTTGGAACAGAGCTCCTACGAGCAGTACTTC.

The chain employs TRBV7-9 and TRBJ2-7, with D tentatively TRBD1 or TRBD2 (5 bases each). CDR1 SEHNR and CDR2 FQNEAQ come from the germline V gene (reference sequence). Trimming removed 1 base from V and 3 bases from J, with 13 bases in between. The CDR3 totals 15 residues. The DNA of the CDR3 is TGTGCCAGCAGCTTAGTTACGGGACCCAGCTACGAGCAGTACTTC. Translated: CASSLVTGPSYEQYF.

This rearrangement joins TRBV27 to TRBJ1-2, with 10 bases identical to TRBD1. This CDR3 has 14 residues. Germline V gene lookup returns CDR1 MNHEY and CDR2 SMNVEV (reference sequence). V was clipped by 5 bases and J by 2 bases; unmatched bases: 2. As DNA, the CDR3 is TGTGCCAGCAGTCCGGACAGGGGGAACTATGGCTACACCTTC. It encodes CASSPDRGNYGYTF.

The chain links TRBV4-2 to TRBJ2-7, with D tentatively TRBD1 (6 bases). Trimming took off 0 bases at V and 2 bases at J, with 14 bases between the two ends. The CDR3 runs 16 residues. Germline loops: CDR1 LGHNA, CDR2 YNFKEQ. The CDR3 DNA is TGTGCCAGCAGCCAAGATTCCGAGTCAGGGGCCTACGAGCAGTACTTC. Amino acid sequence: CASSQDSESGAYEQYF.

This sequence joins TRBV6-5 and TRBJ1-1, with D perhaps TRBD1 (5 bases). CDR1 is MNHEY and CDR2 is SVGAGI in the germline V gene. The V end was cut by 0 bases, the J end by 2 bases, with 10 bases between. CDR3 length: 15 amino acids. CDR3 nucleotide sequence: TGTGCCAGCAGTTACTCTCAGGGAATAAACACTGAAGCTTTCTTT. Translation gives CASSYSQGINTEAFF.

The chain recombines TRBV18 with TRBJ2-7; D is perhaps TRBD1 or TRBD2 (5 bases each). This CDR3 contains 13 residues. Germline V lookup: CDR1 KGHSH, CDR2 LQKENI. Trimming shortened V by 0 bases and J by 9 bases, and 12 bases separated the two germline ends. The CDR3 nucleotides are TGTGCCAGCTCACCACCGGGGGATTCTCGGCAGTACTTC. It translates to CASSPPGDSRQYF.

In this sample, this clone turned up once. The chain uses TRBV29-1 and TRBJ1-1, with 9 bases that match TRBD1. The J segment lost 10 bases and the V segment lost 7 bases, leaving 19 bases of the junction unmatched. This CDR3 is built from 15 residues. CDR1 and CDR2 from the germline V gene are SQVTM and ANQGSEA. The DNA of the CDR3 is TGCAGCGCTGACTCGGAGGACAGGGGTCTACTGGGAGCTTTCTTT. Translating gives CSADSEDRGLLGAFF.

This clone ranks as medium-sized. The chain combines TRBV6-4 with TRBJ2-3; TRBD2 matches at 10 bases. Germline CDR1 and CDR2: MRHNA and SNTAGT. The CDR3 is 14 amino acids. Trimming cost V 2 bases and J 4 bases; bases outside gene matches: 0. The CDR3 protein is CASSDLAGADTQYF. The CDR3 DNA is TGTGCCAGCAGTGACCTAGCGGGGGCAGATACGCAGTATTTT.

This clone was recorded at least ten times. The chain recombines TRBV10-3 with TRBJ2-1, with 7 positions matching TRBD2. Trimming at V came to 0 bases and at J to 6 bases, leaving 11 bases not matched to a gene. Germline V gene data show CDR1 as ENHRY and CDR2 as SYGVKD. The CDR3 spans 17 residues. CDR3 in DNA: TGTGCCATCAGTGAGTCGATTGGAGCGGGGTCCGGCAATGAGCAGTTCTTC. Amino acids: CAISESIGAGSGNEQFF.

In nucleotides, the CDR3 is TGTGCCAGCAGCCACAACTACGAGCAGTACTTC. Its protein product is CASSHNYEQYF. The rearrangement links TRBV13 to TRBJ2-7; D not resolved. Per germline, CDR1 PRHDT and CDR2 FYEKMQ (reference sequence). V gave up 5 bases and J gave up 3 bases, with 5 bases separating them. The CDR3 loop spans 11 amino acids.

The rearrangement uses TRBV30 and TRBJ1-5; TRBD1 matches 8 bases. Germline CDR1 reads GTSNPN; CDR2 reads SVGIG (reference sequence). The V and J ends lost 2 bases and 3 bases, in that order; junction bases with no gene match: 6. The CDR3 is 15 residues long. The CDR3 loop reads CAWSFRTGFNQPQHF. CDR3 sequence (DNA): TGTGCCTGGAGTTTCCGGACAGGGTTCAATCAGCCCCAGCATTTT.

V usage is TRBV23-1 and J usage is TRBJ1-5, with a weak D call TRBD1 (5 bases). TRBV23-1 is designated an ORF whose function remains uncertain. V shed 6 bases and J shed 4 bases, with 19 bases lying between them. The CDR3 consists of 16 residues. The DNA for the CDR3 is TGCGCCAGCAGGTGGACACAGAATAACTATAATCAGCCCCAGCATTTT. Translation gives CASRWTQNNYNQPQHF.

The chain recombines TRBV5-6 with TRBJ1-5, with D perhaps matching TRBD1 (6 bases). Germline CDR1 and CDR2: SGHDT and YYEEEE. V lost 2 bases and J 5 bases, leaving 11 bases between the germline ends. The CDR3 loop spans 14 amino acids. For the CDR3, the DNA is TGTGCCAGCAGCTTAGGGACACCTTATCAGCCCCAGCATTTT. Translating it yields CASSLGTPYQPQHF. The full variable domain, completed using reference TRBV5-6 and TRBJ1-5, is DAGVTQSPTHLIKTRGQQVTLRCSPKSGHDTVSWYQQALGQGPQFIFQYYEEEERQRGNFPDRFSGHQFPNYSSELNVNALLLGDSALYLCASSLGTPYQPQHFGDGTRLSIL.

The J gene is TRBJ2-1, the V gene TRBV2; 8 bases agree with TRBD2. The V gene end was trimmed by 11 bases and the J gene end by 8 bases; junction bases not matched to a gene: 8. CDR1 is SNHLY, CDR2 FYNNEI, per germline. This CDR3 region has 12 residues. CDR3 bases: TGTGCCTCGGGGGGGAGCCTCGATGAGCAGTTCTTC. It yields the protein CASGGSLDEQFF.

The genes are TRBV7-9 and TRBJ2-7; D may be TRBD1 or TRBD2 (5 bases each). CDR1 is SEHNR, CDR2 FQNEAQ, per germline (reference sequence). The CDR3 is 15 amino acids. Trimming removed 2 bases at V and 5 bases at J, with 16 bases between. The CDR3 region is CASSLIQGETNEQYF. CDR3 sequence (DNA): TGTGCCAGCAGCTTAATCCAGGGAGAGACTAACGAGCAGTACTTC.

V gene TRBV5-1 combines with J gene TRBJ1-5; D might be TRBD1 (6 bases). The germline V and J ends were trimmed by 1 base and 4 bases, with 12 bases remaining between them. This CDR3 contains 15 residues. Germline-derived CDR1 and CDR2 are SGHRS and YFSETQ. CDR3 amino acids: CASSLTGTGNQPQHF. The CDR3 nucleotides read TGCGCCAGCAGCTTGACAGGGACGGGGAATCAGCCCCAGCATTTT.

The chain joins TRBV9 to TRBJ1-6; D gene unclear. CDR1 is SGDLS and CDR2 is YYNGEE in the germline V gene. V lost 4 bases to trimming and J lost 6 bases, with 20 bases between them. This CDR3 is 17 amino acids long. The CDR3 spells CASSPTEPRSFNSPLHF. CDR3 DNA sequence: TGTGCCAGCAGCCCCACAGAGCCCCGCAGTTTTAATTCACCCCTCCACTTT.

This clone was counted only a few times. This chain uses TRBV6-6 with TRBJ1-5; D not resolved. V shed 4 bases and J shed 14 bases, with 21 bases lying between them. This CDR3 is built from 14 residues. CDR1 and CDR2 from the germline V gene are MNHNY and SVGAGI (reference sequence). CDR3 loop: CASSSAASAELEHF. In nucleotides, the CDR3 is TGTGCCAGCAGTTCCGCCGCTTCGGCCGAACTTGAGCATTTT.

The chain joins TRBV4-3 to TRBJ2-2; D unresolved. V was trimmed by 1 base and J by 7 bases, leaving 4 bases between them. This CDR3 is built from 12 residues. In germline, CDR1 is LGHNA, CDR2 YSLEER. CDR3 nucleotide sequence: TGCGCCAGCAGCCAAGGTCTCGGGGAGCTGTTTTTT. Protein product: CASSQGLGELFF.

This chain links TRBV5-6 with TRBJ2-5; no reliable D call. CDR3 length: 12 residues. Germline CDR1 SGHDT, CDR2 YYEEEE. V lost 7 bases and J lost 5, with 12 bases in between. The CDR3 loop reads CASEALGETQYF. CDR3 sequence (DNA): TGTGCCAGCGAGGCCTTAGGGGAGACCCAGTACTTC.

This clone was seen a handful of times. V and J are TRBV13 and TRBJ2-7, with a tentative D call TRBD1 (5 bases). Germline V gene lookup returns CDR1 PRHDT and CDR2 FYEKMQ (reference sequence). V shed 0 bases and J shed 5 bases, with 5 bases lying between them. The CDR3 is 12 amino acids. In nucleotides, the CDR3 is TGTGCCAGCAGCTTAGGAGGGGACGAGCAGTACTTC. Its translation is CASSLGGDEQYF.